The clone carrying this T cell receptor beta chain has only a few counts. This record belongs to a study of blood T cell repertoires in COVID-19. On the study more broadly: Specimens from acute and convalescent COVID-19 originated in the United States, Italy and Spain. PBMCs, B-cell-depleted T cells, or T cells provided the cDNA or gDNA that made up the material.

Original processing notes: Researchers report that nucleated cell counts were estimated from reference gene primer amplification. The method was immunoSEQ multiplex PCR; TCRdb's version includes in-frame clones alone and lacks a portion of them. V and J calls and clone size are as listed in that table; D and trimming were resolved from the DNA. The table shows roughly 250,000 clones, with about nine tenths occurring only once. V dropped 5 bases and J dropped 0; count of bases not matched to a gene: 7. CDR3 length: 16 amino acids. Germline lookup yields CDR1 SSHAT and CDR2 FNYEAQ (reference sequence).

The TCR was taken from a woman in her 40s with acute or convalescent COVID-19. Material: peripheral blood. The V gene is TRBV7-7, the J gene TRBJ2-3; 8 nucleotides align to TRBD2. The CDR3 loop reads CASSPIAGTSTDTQYF. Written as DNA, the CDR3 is TGTGCCAGCAGCCCGATAGCGGGGACTAGCACAGATACGCAGTATTTT. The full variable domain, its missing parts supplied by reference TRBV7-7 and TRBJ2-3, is GAGVSQSPRYKVTKRGQDVTLRCDPISSHATLYWYQQALGQGPEFLTYFNYEAQPDKSGLPSDRFSAERPEGSISTLTIQRTEQRDSAMYRCASSPIAGTSTDTQYFGPGTRLTVL.